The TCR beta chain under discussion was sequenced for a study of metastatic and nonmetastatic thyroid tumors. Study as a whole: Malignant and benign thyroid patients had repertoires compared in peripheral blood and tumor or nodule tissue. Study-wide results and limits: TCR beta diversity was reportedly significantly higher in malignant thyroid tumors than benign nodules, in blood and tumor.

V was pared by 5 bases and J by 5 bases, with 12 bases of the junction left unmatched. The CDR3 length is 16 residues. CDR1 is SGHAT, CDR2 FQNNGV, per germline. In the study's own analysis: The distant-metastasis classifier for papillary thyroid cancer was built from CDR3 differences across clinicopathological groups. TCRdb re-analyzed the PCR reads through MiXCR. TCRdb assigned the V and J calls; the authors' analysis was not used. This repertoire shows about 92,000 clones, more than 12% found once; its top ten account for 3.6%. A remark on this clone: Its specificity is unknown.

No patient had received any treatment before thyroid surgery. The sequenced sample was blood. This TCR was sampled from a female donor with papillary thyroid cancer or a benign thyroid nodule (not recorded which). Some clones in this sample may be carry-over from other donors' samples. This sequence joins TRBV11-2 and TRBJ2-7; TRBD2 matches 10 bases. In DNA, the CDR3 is TGTGCCAGCAGCCCGCGACTAGCGGGCCTGAGGGACGAGCAGTACTTC. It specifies CASSPRLAGLRDEQYF.